This T cell receptor (beta chain) was documented in a study of identical twins. From germline, CDR1 is KGHDR and CDR2 SFDVKD. This CDR3 contains 16 residues. V trimming: 4 bases; J trimming: 2 bases; junction bases outside the gene matches: 8. Study-wide findings and caveats: Some out-of-frame alpha sequences were shared by twins, and these showed excess low generation probability.

As regards this clonotype: The target antigen is unknown.

MiXCR, run by TCRdb on the 5' RACE reads, gives a single entry per CDR3 protein. Here the sample spans 250,000 or so distinct CDR3 sequences, about 8.5% being singletons. The same sample was also studied in work on yellow fever vaccine responses in identical twins.

The clonotype originates from a young woman in good health. The chain carries TRBV24-1 and TRBJ2-3; TRBD2 agrees at 7 bases. The specimen sequenced was CD8+ T cells sorted from blood. The CDR3 nucleotides read TGTGCCACCAGTGACATCACTAGCGACCTCACAGATACGCAGTATTTT. Translation gives CATSDITSDLTDTQYF.